This T cell receptor beta chain was recovered during a study of beta chain features in type 1 diabetes. General study findings and limits: Patients and controls would be equally affected if PCR favored shorter templates. Resolution of whether HLA type affects TCRB rearrangement was not achieved here. For type 1 diabetes patients, VDJ junctions showed fewer insertions and more deletions.

CDR1 is MDHEN, CDR2 SYDVKM, per germline. V was trimmed by 5 bases and J by 2 bases, leaving 16 bases between them. The CDR3 covers 16 residues. Only a few counts were recorded for this clone. Its antigen is undetermined. Sequenced material consisted of expressed TCRB transcripts (all of the isolated RNA was reverse transcribed). Method: immunoSEQ multiplex PCR; TCRdb's copy keeps in-frame clones and lacks some. The sample records just over 600,000 clones, around 15% being singletons. The specimen was naive CD4+ T cells from blood. The chain uses TRBV28 and TRBJ2-4, with a tentative D call TRBD1 (6 bases). This receptor was taken from a man aged 18 to 29 in good health. DNA of the CDR3: TGTGCCAGCAGTATAGACCCGCAGGGGCCCAAAAACATTCAGTACTTC. It is translated as CASSIDPQGPKNIQYF.